The 5 T cell receptor beta chains given below trace back to one sample, sequenced in a study of Ad26.COV2.S vaccination and SARS-CoV-2 variants. Documented treatment: about 20 received Ad26.COV2.S at low or high dose, single or two shots; about 5 received placebo; per-sample allocation not given. Collection of the samples took place on day 63 after the first injection of vaccine or placebo. TCRdb's table, derived via immunoSEQ multiplex PCR, lists solely in-frame clones and lacks some. The profile shows 350,000 to 500,000 clones, approximately 88% of them singletons. Sample: peripheral blood, taken in a trial of Ad26.COV2.S vaccine versus placebo. These receptors originate from a person aged 18-65 years who received the Ad26.COV2.S COVID-19 vaccine or a placebo.

The chain uses TRBV12-3 or TRBV12-4 and TRBJ2-4, with a possible D match to TRBD2 (5 bases). The V gene lost 1 base and the J gene lost 7 bases, with 8 bases spanning the gap. The CDR3 loop spans 13 amino acids. Here the CDR3 reads CASSLGGLNIQYF. The CDR3 DNA is TGTGCCAGCAGTTTAGGAGGGTTGAACATTCAGTACTTC.

This clone was observed a handful of times. The chain couples TRBV5-4 to TRBJ1-1; 11 bases line up with TRBD1. The germline V gene encodes CDR1 SGHNT and CDR2 YYREEE (reference sequence). Trimming removed 0 bases from V and 1 base from J; junction bases left unmatched: 8. The CDR3 is 18 residues long. CDR3 amino acids: CASSLDGQGARANTEAFF. The CDR3 nucleotides read TGTGCCAGCAGCTTGGATGGACAGGGGGCCCGCGCGAACACTGAAGCTTTCTTT. The complete variable domain, with remaining parts taken from reference TRBV5-4 and TRBJ1-1, reads ETGVTQSPTHLIKTRGQQVTLRCSSQSGHNTVSWYQQALGQGPQFIFQYYREEENGRGNFPPRFSGLQFPNYSSELNVNALELDDSALYLCASSLDGQGARANTEAFFGQGTRLTVV.

This sequence joins TRBV19 and TRBJ1-1; possible D gene TRBD1, 5 bases. The V end was cut by 4 bases, the J end by 6 bases, with 6 bases between. This CDR3 is built from 11 residues. Germline V gene data show CDR1 as LNHDA and CDR2 as SQIVND (reference sequence). The CDR3 DNA is TGTGCCAGTAGTAGGGGCCCTGAAGCTTTCTTT. Protein sequence: CASSRGPEAFF.

The chain joins TRBV3-1 (or the pseudogene TRBV3-2) to TRBJ2-3, with a weak D call TRBD2 (6 bases). The V and J ends lost 3 bases and 7 bases respectively, with 17 bases between them. There are 15 residues in the CDR3. The germline gives CDR1 LGHDT, CDR2 YNNKEL (reference sequence). CDR3 DNA sequence: TGTGCCAGCAGCCAGGGGCGACGACTAGAAAATACGCAGTATTTT. Translation: CASSQGRRLENTQYF.

The J gene is TRBJ2-1, the V gene TRBV19, with TRBD1 identical over 8 bases. The germline gives CDR1 LNHDA, CDR2 SQIVND (reference sequence). J gave up 6 bases and V 10 bases, and 11 bases lay outside the gene matches. CDR3 length: 14 amino acids. In DNA, the CDR3 is TGTGCCACTAAGGACAGGGCATCGGGCAATGAGCAGTTCTTC. Amino acids: CATKDRASGNEQFF.